This T cell receptor (beta chain) was documented in a study of blood T cell repertoires in COVID-19. Background on the study: Whether acute or convalescent, the COVID-19 samples came from the United States, Italy and Spain.

The protocol was immunoSEQ multiplex PCR, while the TCRdb copy is restricted to in-frame clones and leaves out a portion. The table lists about 340,000 clones, more than 85% of them singletons, with roughly 18% in the top ten. Germline V CDR1 and CDR2: SGHVS, FQNEAQ. CDR3 length: 14 residues. The V and J ends lost 3 bases and 4 bases, in that order; junction bases with no gene match: 4. Participants were aged about 18 to 100 years from more than 20 US areas. The rearrangement joins TRBV7-8 to TRBJ2-7; the match to TRBD1 covers 9 bases. The TCR was taken from a woman aged 25 to 39 who had recovered from COVID-19. Sequencing was carried out using PBMCs or T cells enriched from blood (not recorded which). Here the CDR3 DNA reads TGTGCCAGCAGCTTGGGACAGGGAAGATACGAGCAGTACTTC. Residues: CASSLGQGRYEQYF.